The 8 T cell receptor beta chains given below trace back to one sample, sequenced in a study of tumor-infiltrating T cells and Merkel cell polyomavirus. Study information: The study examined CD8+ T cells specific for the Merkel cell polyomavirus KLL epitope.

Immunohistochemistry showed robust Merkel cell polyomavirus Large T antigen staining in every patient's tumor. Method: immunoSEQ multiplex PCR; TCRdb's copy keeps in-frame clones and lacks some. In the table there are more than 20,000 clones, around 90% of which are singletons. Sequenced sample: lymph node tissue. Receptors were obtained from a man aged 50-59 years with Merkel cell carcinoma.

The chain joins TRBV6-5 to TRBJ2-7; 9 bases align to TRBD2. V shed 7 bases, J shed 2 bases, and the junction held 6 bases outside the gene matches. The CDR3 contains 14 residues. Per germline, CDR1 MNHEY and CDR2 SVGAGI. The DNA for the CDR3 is TGTGCCAGCACTCGTCGCGGGAGGGCCTACGAGCAGTACTTC. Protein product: CASTRRGRAYEQYF.

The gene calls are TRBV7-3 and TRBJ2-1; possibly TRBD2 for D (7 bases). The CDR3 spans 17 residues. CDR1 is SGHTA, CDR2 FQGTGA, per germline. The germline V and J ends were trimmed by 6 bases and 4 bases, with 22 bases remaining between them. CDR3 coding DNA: TGTGCCAGCAGGGAGGACAGCCACGGGACTAAATACAATGAGCAGTTCTTC. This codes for CASREDSHGTKYNEQFF. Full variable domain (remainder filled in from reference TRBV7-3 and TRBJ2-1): GAGVSQTPSNKVTEKGKYVELRCDPISGHTALYWYRQSLGQGPEFLIYFQGTGAADDSGLPNDRFFAVRPEGSVSTLKIQRTERGDSAVYLCASREDSHGTKYNEQFFGPGTRLTVL.

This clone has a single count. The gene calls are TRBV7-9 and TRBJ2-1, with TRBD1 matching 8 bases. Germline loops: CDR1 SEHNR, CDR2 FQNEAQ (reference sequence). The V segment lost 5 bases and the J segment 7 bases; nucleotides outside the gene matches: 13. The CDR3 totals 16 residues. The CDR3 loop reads CASSPPWVTGGNEQFF. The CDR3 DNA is TGTGCCAGCAGCCCACCCTGGGTTACAGGGGGAAATGAGCAGTTCTTC. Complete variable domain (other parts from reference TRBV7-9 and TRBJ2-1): DTGVSQNPRHKITKRGQNVTFRCDPISEHNRLYWYRQTLGQGPEFLTYFQNEAQLEKSRLLSDRFSAERPKGSFSTLEIQRTEQGDSAMYLCASSPPWVTGGNEQFFGPGTRLTVL.

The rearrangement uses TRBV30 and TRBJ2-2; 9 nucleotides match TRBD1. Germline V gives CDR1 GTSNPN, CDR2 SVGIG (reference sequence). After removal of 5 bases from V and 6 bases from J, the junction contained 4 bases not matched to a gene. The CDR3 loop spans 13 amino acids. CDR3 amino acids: CAWQQGAPGELFF. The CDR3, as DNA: TGTGCCTGGCAACAGGGGGCGCCCGGGGAGCTGTTTTTT.

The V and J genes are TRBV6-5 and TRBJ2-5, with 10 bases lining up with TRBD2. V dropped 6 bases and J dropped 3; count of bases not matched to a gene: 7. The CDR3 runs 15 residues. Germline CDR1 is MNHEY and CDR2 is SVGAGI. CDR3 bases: TGTGCCAGCAGCCCTGGTACTAGCGGGAAAGAGACCCAGTACTTC. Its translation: CASSPGTSGKETQYF.

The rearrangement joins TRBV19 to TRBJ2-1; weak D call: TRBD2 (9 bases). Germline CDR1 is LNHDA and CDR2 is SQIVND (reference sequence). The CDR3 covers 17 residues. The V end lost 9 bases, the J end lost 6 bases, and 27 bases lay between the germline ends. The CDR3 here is CARGVGASGTGVNEQFF. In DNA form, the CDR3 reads TGTGCCAGGGGGGTTGGGGCTAGCGGGACAGGTGTCAATGAGCAGTTCTTC.

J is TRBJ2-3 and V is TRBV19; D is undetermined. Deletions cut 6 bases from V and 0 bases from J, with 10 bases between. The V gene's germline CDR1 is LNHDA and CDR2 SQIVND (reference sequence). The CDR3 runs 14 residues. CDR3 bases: TGTGCCAGTAGCCCGACATCGAGCACAGATACGCAGTATTTT. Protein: CASSPTSSTDTQYF.

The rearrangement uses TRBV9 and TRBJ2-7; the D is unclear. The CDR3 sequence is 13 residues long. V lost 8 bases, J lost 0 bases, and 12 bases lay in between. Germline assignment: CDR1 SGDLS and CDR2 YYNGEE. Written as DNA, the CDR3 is TGTGCCAGACAACAGAACGACTCCTACGAGCAGTACTTC. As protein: CARQQNDSYEQYF.